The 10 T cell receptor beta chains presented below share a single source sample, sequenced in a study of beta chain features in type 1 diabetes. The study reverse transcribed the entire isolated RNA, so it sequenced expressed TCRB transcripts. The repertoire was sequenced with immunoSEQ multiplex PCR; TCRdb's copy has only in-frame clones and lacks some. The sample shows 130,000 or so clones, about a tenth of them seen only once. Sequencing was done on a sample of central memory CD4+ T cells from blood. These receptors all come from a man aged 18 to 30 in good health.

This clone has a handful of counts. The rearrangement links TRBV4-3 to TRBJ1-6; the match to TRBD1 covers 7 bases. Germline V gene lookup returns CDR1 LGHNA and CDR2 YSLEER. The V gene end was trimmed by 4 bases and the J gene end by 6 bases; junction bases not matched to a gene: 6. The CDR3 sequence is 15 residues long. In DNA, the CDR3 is TGCGCCAGCAGCCTCCGGGACAGTCCTAATTCACCCCTCCACTTT. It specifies CASSLRDSPNSPLHF.

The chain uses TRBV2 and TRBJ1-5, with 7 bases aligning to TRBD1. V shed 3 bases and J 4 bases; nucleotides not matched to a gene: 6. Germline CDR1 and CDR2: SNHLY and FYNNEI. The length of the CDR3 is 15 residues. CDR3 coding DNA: TGTGCCAGCAGTGAGGCGGGACAGCTAAATCAGCCCCAGCATTTT. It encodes CASSEAGQLNQPQHF.

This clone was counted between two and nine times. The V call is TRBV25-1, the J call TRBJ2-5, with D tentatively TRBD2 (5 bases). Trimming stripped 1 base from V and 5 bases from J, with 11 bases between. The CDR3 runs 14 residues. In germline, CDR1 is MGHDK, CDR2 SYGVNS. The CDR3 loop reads CASSESRPGETQYF. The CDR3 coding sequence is TGTGCCAGCAGTGAATCCAGGCCGGGGGAGACCCAGTACTTC.

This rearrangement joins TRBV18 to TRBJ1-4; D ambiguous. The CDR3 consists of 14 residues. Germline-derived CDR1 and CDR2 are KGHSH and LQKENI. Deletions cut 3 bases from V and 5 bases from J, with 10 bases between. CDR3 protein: CASSPNPRNEKLFF. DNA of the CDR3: TGTGCCAGCTCACCCAACCCTCGGAATGAAAAACTGTTTTTT. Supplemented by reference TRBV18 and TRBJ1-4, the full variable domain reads NAGVMQNPRHLVRRRGQEARLRCSPMKGHSHVYWYRQLPEEGLKFMVYLQKENIIDESGMPKERFSAEFPKEGPSILRIQQVVRGDSAAYFCASSPNPRNEKLFFGSGTQLSVL.

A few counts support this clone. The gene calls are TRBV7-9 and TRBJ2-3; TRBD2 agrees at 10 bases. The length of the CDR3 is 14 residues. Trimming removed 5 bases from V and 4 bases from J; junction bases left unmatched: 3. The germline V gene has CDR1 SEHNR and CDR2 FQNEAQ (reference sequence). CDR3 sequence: CASSNLAGADTQYF. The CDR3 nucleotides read TGTGCCAGCAGCAATCTAGCGGGGGCAGATACGCAGTATTTT.

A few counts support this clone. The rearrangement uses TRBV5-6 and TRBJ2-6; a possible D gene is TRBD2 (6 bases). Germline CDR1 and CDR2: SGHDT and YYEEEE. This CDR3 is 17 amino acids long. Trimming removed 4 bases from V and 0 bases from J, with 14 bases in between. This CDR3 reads CASSVPGLHSGANVLTF. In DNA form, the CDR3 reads TGTGCCAGCAGCGTACCGGGACTGCACTCTGGGGCCAACGTCCTGACTTTC.

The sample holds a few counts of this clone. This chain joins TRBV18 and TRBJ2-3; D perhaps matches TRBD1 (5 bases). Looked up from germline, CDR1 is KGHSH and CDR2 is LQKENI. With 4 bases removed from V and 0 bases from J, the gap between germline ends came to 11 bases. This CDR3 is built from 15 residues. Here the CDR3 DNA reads TGTGCCAGCTCACGTGACAGCTCTAGCACAGATACGCAGTATTTT. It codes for CASSRDSSSTDTQYF.

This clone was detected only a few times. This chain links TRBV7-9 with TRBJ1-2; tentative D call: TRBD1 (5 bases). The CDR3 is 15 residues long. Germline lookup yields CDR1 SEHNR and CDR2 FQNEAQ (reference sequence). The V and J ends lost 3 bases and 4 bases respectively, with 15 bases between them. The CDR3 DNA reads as TGTGCCAGCAGCTTGCCGGGACTCGGGGGCTATGGCTACACCTTC. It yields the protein CASSLPGLGGYGYTF.

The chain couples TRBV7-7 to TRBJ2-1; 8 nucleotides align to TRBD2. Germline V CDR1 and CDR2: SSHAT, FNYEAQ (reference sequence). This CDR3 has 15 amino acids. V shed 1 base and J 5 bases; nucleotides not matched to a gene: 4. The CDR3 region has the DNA TGTGCCAGCAGCTTAGGGGTAGCGGGGAACAATGAGCAGTTCTTC. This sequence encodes CASSLGVAGNNEQFF.

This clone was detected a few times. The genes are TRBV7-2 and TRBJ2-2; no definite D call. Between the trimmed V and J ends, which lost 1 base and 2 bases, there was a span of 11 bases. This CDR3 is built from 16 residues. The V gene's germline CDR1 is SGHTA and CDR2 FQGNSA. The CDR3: CASSLGVSVNTGELFF. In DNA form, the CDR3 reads TGTGCCAGCAGCTTAGGTGTCAGCGTCAACACCGGGGAGCTGTTTTTT.